A selection of T cell receptor beta chains follows, all from one sample in a study of CD8 T cells in Susac syndrome. TCRdb reprocessed the immunoSEQ multiplex PCR reads via MiXCR and lists one record per CDR3 protein. The table has some 100,000 distinct CDR3 sequences, about 96% seen once. The sample consisted of CD4+ T cells from PBMCs. These receptor sequences come from a human donor in good health. Each CDR3 is given with its conserved first and last residue. The order of the fields is J gene, D gene, V gene, CDR3 DNA, CDR3 protein. A D gene is named only where the DNA matches it firmly.

TRBJ2-4 TRBD2 TRBV4-1 TGCGCCAGCAGCCAAGCCCCAGCGGGGGGGGACGCTCACAAAAACATTCAGTACTTC CASSQAPAGGDAHKNIQYF
TRBJ2-6 NA TRBV5-1 TGCGCCAGCAGCCCCCACACGGGTCCCTCTGGGGCCAACGTCCTGACTTTC CASSPHTGPSGANVLTF
TRBJ2-2 NA TRBV5-1 TGCGCCAGCAGCAGGTTGGACAGTGGGAACACCGGGGAGCTGTTTTTT CASSRLDSGNTGELFF
TRBJ1-1 TRBD1 TRBV12-3/TRBV12-4 TGTGCCAGCAATTATGGACAGGGAGGGTGGAACACTGAAGCTTTCTTT CASNYGQGGWNTEAFF
TRBJ1-4 NA TRBV5-1 TGCGCCAGCACGGTCGGAACTAATGAAAAACTGTTTTTT CASTVGTNEKLFF
TRBJ1-2 NA TRBV30 TGTGCCTGGACCGTTGGAGATCATGGCTACACCTTC CAWTVGDHGYTF
TRBJ2-7 NA TRBV29-1 TGCAGCGCTTCGAAAAACTACGAGCAGTACTTC CSASKNYEQYF
TRBJ1-5 NA TRBV4-1 TGCGCCAGCAGCCTGACGCAGGGTCGGGGCAATCAGCCCCAGCATTTT CASSLTQGRGNQPQHF
TRBJ1-5 NA TRBV24-1 TGTGCCACCAGTGAGGGCAGGACGTTAGGCAATCAGCCCCAGCATTTT CATSEGRTLGNQPQHF
TRBJ1-2 NA TRBV7-9 TGTGCCAGCAGCCGGGACATCGACGGCTACACCTTC CASSRDIDGYTF
TRBJ2-5 TRBD1 TRBV18 TGTGCCAGCTCCGGACAGGGTCTTTCGGAGACCCAGTACTTC CASSGQGLSETQYF